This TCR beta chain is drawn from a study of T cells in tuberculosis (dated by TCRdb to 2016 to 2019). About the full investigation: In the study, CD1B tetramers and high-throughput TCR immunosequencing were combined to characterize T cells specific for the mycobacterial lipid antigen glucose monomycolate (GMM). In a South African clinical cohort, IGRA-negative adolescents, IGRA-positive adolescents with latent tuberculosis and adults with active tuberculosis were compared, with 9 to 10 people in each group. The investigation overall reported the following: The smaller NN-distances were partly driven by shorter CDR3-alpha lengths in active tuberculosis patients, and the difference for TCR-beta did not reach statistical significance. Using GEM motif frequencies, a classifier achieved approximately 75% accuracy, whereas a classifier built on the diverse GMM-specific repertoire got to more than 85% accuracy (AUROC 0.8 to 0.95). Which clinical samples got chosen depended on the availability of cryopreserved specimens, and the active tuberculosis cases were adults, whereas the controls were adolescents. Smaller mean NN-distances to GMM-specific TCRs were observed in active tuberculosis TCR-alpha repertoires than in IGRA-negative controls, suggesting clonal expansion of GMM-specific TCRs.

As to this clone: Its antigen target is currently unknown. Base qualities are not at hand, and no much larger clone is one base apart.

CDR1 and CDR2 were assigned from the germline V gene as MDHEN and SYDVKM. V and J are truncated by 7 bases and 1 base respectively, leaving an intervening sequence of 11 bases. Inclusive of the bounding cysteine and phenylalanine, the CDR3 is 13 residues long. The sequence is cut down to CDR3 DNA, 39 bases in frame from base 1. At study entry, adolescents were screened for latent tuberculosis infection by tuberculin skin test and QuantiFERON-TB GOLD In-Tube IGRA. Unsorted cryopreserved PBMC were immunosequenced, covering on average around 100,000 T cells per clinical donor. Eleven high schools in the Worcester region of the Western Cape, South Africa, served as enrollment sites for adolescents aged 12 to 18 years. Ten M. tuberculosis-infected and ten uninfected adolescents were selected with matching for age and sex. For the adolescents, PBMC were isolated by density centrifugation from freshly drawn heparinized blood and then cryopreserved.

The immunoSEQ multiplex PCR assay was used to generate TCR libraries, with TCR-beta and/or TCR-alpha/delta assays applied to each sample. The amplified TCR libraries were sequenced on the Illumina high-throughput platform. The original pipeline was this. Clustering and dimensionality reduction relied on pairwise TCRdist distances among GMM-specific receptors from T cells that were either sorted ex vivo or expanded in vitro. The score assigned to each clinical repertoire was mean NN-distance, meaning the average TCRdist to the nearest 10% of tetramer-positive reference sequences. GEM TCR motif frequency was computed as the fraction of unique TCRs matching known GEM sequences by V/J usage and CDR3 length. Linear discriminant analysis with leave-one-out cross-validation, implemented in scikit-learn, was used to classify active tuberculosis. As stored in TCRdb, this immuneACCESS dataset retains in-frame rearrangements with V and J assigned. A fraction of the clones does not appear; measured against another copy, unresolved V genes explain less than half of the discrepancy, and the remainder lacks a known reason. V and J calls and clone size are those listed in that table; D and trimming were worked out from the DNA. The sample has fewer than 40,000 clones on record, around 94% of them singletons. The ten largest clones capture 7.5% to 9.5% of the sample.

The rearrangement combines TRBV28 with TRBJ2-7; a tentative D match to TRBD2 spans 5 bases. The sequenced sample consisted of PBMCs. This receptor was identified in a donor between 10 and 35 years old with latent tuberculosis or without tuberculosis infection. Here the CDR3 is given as CASTLGESYEQYF. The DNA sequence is TGTGCCAGCACCCTCGGGGAGTCCTACGAGCAGTACTTC.